These T cell receptor beta chains were read from a single sample in a study of T cell repertoires in cytomegalovirus infection. TCRdb re-analysed the reads in MiXCR, keeping a single row per CDR3 protein. The data show roughly 700,000 distinct CDR3 sequences, roughly 36% seen once. No antigen is known for these receptors. Sequenced material: cultured PBMCs, taken from culture after CMV antigen stimulation. These receptor sequences come from a human donor in good health (CMV status not recorded). Some clones in this sample may be carry-over from other donors' samples. Each CDR3 is given with its conserved first and last residue. The D gene is left open where the match is weak. Only part of the rows carry a size: once, few, many, or a class if the clone is expanded.

J gene | V gene | D gene | clone size | CDR3 DNA | CDR3 protein
TRBJ1-6 | TRBV20-1 | - | few | TGCAGTGCTAGAGAAGGGTTTCCAGATAATTCACCCCTCCACTTT | CSAREGFPDNSPLHF
TRBJ1-1 | TRBV20-1 | - | - | TGCAGTGCTAGAGTCTCAAGGGGCACTGAAGCTTTCTTT | CSARVSRGTEAFF
TRBJ1-1 | TRBV27 | - | - | TGTGCCAGCAAGATTGTCGCCCGGAGGGACACTGAAGCTTTCTTT | CASKIVARRDTEAFF
TRBJ1-3 | TRBV7-9 | - | - | TGTGCCAGCAGCTCAGGAGTTGAAGGTCGGATCACCATATATTTT | CASSSGVEGRITIYF
TRBJ2-2 | TRBV12-3/TRBV12-4 | - | - | TGTGCCATCCTCCTGGGGGCCGGGGAGCTGTTTTTT | CAILLGAGELFF
TRBJ2-7 | TRBV7-2 | - | many | TGTGCCAGCAGCCTCCACGGCCTCGAGCAGTACTTC | CASSLHGLEQYF
TRBJ2-1 | TRBV6-1 | - | few | TGTGCCAGCAGTGAAGCGCTTGACCCAGGATGGTTTGAGCAGTTCTTC | CASSEALDPGWFEQFF
TRBJ2-7 | TRBV7-9 | - | - | TGTGCCAGCAGCTCGGATAGGGGTGCTCCACTCGAGCAGTACTTC | CASSSDRGAPLEQYF
TRBJ2-2 | TRBV19 | TRBD1 | few | TGTGCCAGTAGCATCAACAGGGGAGGGGAGCTGTTTTTT | CASSINRGGELFF
TRBJ1-4 | TRBV7-8 | TRBD1 | many | TGTGCCAGCAGCTTTGGACAGGGCGCCCTTTTATCTGCTGAAAAACTGTTTTTT | CASSFGQGALLSAEKLFF
TRBJ1-5 | TRBV18 | TRBD1 | - | TGTGCCAGCTCACCTCCTGACAGGGCCGGGTCAAATCAGCCCCAGCATTTT | CASSPPDRAGSNQPQHF